The T cell receptor beta chain under discussion was sequenced for a study of blood T cell repertoires in COVID-19. Whole-study context: Samples taken during acute and convalescent COVID-19 were collected in the United States, Italy and Spain.

Germline lookup yields CDR1 KGHDR and CDR2 SFDVKD. J gave up 4 bases and V 5 bases, and 4 bases lay outside the gene matches. The CDR3 consists of 16 residues. Here immunoSEQ multiplex PCR was the method, and the copy in TCRdb shows in-frame clones only, minus some. The data show 150,000 to 200,000 clones, roughly 87% seen once. This clone was seen a single time. The chain couples TRBV24-1 to TRBJ2-3, with 14 bases lining up with TRBD2. Input material: peripheral blood. The TCR was taken from a man aged 18 to 30 who had recovered from COVID-19. CDR3 DNA sequence: TGTGCCACCAGTGGGGGACTAGCGGGAGTCGCAGATACGCAGTATTTT. This translates into CATSGGLAGVADTQYF.